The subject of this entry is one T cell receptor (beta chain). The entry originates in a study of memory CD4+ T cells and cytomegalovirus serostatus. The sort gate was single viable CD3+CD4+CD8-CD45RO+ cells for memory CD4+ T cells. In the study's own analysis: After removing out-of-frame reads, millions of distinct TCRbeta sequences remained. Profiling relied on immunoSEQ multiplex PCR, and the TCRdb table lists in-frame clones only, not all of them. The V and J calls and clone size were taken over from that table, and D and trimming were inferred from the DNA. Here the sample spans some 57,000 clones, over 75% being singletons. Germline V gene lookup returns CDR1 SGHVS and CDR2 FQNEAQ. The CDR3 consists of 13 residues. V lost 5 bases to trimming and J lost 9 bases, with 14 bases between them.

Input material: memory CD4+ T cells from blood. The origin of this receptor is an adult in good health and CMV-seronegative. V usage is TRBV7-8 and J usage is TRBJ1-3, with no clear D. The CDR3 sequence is CASSIRRTGTIYF. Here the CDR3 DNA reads TGTGCCAGCAGCATAAGGAGGACGGGCACCATATATTTT.